This is a list of T cell receptor beta chains from one sample in a study of cytomegalovirus exposure and HLA in healthy donors. This table comes from immunoSEQ multiplex PCR, and its TCRdb copy is limited to in-frame clones, with some not included. The data contain approximately 150,000 clones, approximately 71% of them singletons. Sequencing was performed on PBMCs. These receptors all stem from a male donor in good health and CMV-seronegative. The CDR3 runs from the conserved cysteine through the conserved F or W. The D gene is left open where the match is weak. Clone size is stated in some rows and not others, as once, few, many or a class when expanded.

NA TRBJ1-1 TRBV19 NA TGTGCCAGTAGTGAGGGAATAGGCACTGAAGCTTTCTTT CASSEGIGTEAFF
NA TRBJ1-3 TRBV21-1 NA TGTGCCAGCAGCACGACAGGGGAGAGCTCTGGAAACACCATATATTTT CASSTTGESSGNTIYF
NA TRBJ2-7 TRBV10-2 NA TGCGCCAGCAGTGATGTCTCACAGGGAACCTACGAGCAGTACTTC CASSDVSQGTYEQYF
NA TRBJ1-5 TRBV2 NA TGTGCCAGCAGGAAGGGGGATCAGCCCCAGCATTTT CASRKGDQPQHF
NA TRBJ1-3 TRBV14 NA TGTGCCAGCAGCCAAGGGCCACGCACCATATATTTT CASSQGPRTIYF
TRBD2 TRBJ2-5 TRBV7-9 once TGTGCCAGCAGCTTAGTCAACGGGCTAGCGGTACAAGAGACCCAGTACTTC CASSLVNGLAVQETQYF
TRBD2 TRBJ2-3 TRBV4-2 NA TGTGCCAGCAGCCAAGATCGGACTAGCGGATTTACGCAGTATTTT CASSQDRTSGFTQYF
NA TRBJ1-1 TRBV29-1 NA TGCAGCGCCCGACGGGAGGGGAACACTGAAGCTTTCTTT CSARREGNTEAFF
TRBD2 TRBJ2-1 TRBV7-6 NA TGTGCCAGCAGCTTAGGGGCTAGCGGAAATGAGCAGTTCTTC CASSLGASGNEQFF
TRBD2 TRBJ2-5 TRBV5-1 once TGCGCCAGCAGCAAGCGGGGTGGGGAAGAGACCCAGTACTTC CASSKRGGEETQYF
NA TRBJ1-1 TRBV19 few TGTGCCAGTAGAGAACAGGGAAATTTCGCTGAAGCTTTCTTT CASREQGNFAEAFF
TRBD1 TRBJ2-5 TRBV11-2 NA TGTGCCAGCAGCCCCGGACAGGGGGCGTGGGAGACCCAGTACTTC CASSPGQGAWETQYF
NA TRBJ2-2 TRBV7-7 NA TGTGCCAGCAGCCCCCAACAGGGGAACACCGGGGAGCTGTTTTTT CASSPQQGNTGELFF
NA TRBJ1-1 TRBV14 once TGTGCCAGCAGCCGCCGACTAGGCACTGAAGCTTTCTTT CASSRRLGTEAFF
TRBD1 TRBJ2-7 TRBV11-3 once TGTGCCAGCAGCTTAGAGACAGGGTCCGAGCAGTACTTC CASSLETGSEQYF
TRBD2 TRBJ2-2 TRBV7-6 NA TGTGCCAGCAGCTTAGTGGCAGGGGCTAGCGGGAGTCGCGGGGAGCTGTTTTTT CASSLVAGASGSRGELFF
TRBD1 TRBJ2-7 TRBV19 once TGTGCCAGTAAACGGGCTTCCGGGACAGGAGGCTACGAGCAGTACTTC CASKRASGTGGYEQYF
TRBD1 TRBJ1-2 TRBV19 NA TGTGCCAGTAGTAATACAGGGGGAGGCTACACCTTC CASSNTGGGYTF
NA TRBJ2-7 TRBV10-3 few TGTGCCATCTCCAGACAGGTACCCTACGAGCAGTACTTC CAISRQVPYEQYF
NA TRBJ1-3 TRBV18 NA TGTGCCGCACCACGGGGAAACACCATATATTTT CAAPRGNTIYF
TRBD2 TRBJ2-5 TRBV4-3 NA TGCGCCAGCAGCCCCCGACTAGCGAGCGAGACCCAGTACTTC CASSPRLASETQYF
NA TRBJ1-4 TRBV4-3 NA TGCGCCAGCAGCCAAGAGAGAGTACAGGGCCGGGAAAAACTGTTTTTT CASSQERVQGREKLFF
TRBD1 TRBJ1-5 TRBV6-1 NA TGTGCCAGCAGGGGGGCGGGACAGTTTTTGCCCCAGCATTTT CASRGAGQFLPQHF
NA TRBJ2-1 TRBV5-1 NA TGCGCCAGCAGCGGGGGACACGTACAAGATGAGCAGTTCTTC CASSGGHVQDEQFF
TRBD1 TRBJ2-7 TRBV19 NA TGTGCCAGTAGTGTACCGGGACAGGGGAACGAGCAGTACTTC CASSVPGQGNEQYF
TRBD2 TRBJ2-5 TRBV5-1 NA TGCGCCAGCAGCTTGCCCGGGACTAGCACCGTCGGGACCCAGTACTTC CASSLPGTSTVGTQYF
NA TRBJ2-2 TRBV27 once TGTGCCAGCAGTCCCTGGAGGACCGGGGAGCTGTTTTTT CASSPWRTGELFF
NA TRBJ1-4 TRBV5-6 NA TGTGCCAGCAGCTTGAGGGCCGACTATGATGAAAAACTGTTTTTT CASSLRADYDEKLFF
TRBD1 TRBJ1-4 TRBV19 NA TGTGCCAGTAGTCTTCGGACAGGTGCCAGAGAAAAACTGTTTTTT CASSLRTGAREKLFF
TRBD1 TRBJ1-2 TRBV14 once TGTGCCGGCAGCCAAGACCGACAGGGTAGTAGGGCCTACACCTTC CAGSQDRQGSRAYTF
NA TRBJ1-2 TRBV7-8 NA TGTGCCAGCAGCTTAGGTCAGGGTACCTATGGCTACACCTTC CASSLGQGTYGYTF
TRBD1 TRBJ1-1 TRBV29-1 few TGCAGCGTCTACCCGGGACAGGGGACTGAAGCTTTCTTT CSVYPGQGTEAFF
TRBD2 TRBJ2-7 TRBV2 NA TGTGCCAGCAGGTCTAGCGGGAGTATCCACGAGCAGTACTTC CASRSSGSIHEQYF
NA TRBJ1-2 TRBV7-9 NA TGTGCCAGCAGCTACGGGATGGAAGGCTACACCTTC CASSYGMEGYTF
TRBD1 TRBJ2-7 TRBV30 NA TGTGCCTGGAGTCGTGGGAGACAGGGATCGTACGAGCAGTACTTC CAWSRGRQGSYEQYF
NA TRBJ1-4 TRBV6-6 NA TGTGCCAGCAGTTACTCGCGGCCCGGGGTCGAGGAAAAACTGTTTTTT CASSYSRPGVEEKLFF
NA TRBJ2-3 TRBV4-1 NA TGCGCCAGCAGCCAAGAGGCTAGACAGGGAGGAGATACGCAGTATTTT CASSQEARQGGDTQYF
TRBD1 TRBJ1-2 TRBV15 NA TGTGCCACCAGTCGGTCCGGGACAGGGGAGTACTATGGCTACACCTTC CATSRSGTGEYYGYTF
TRBD1 TRBJ1-2 TRBV27 NA TGTGCCAGCAGTTCGGACAGGGTTGGTGGCTACACCTTC CASSSDRVGGYTF
TRBD2 TRBJ2-1 TRBV6-1 NA TGTGCCAGCAGTCCCCGGACTAGCTCGGGGAATGAGCAGTTCTTC CASSPRTSSGNEQFF
TRBD1 TRBJ1-2 TRBV6-8 NA TGTGCCAGCAGTTCCAACCAAGACAGGGTCAATGGCTACACCTTC CASSSNQDRVNGYTF
NA TRBJ1-1 TRBV5-1 NA TGCGCCAGCAGCTCCGAACCCCGACAGACGAGGAACACTGAAGCTTTCTTT CASSSEPRQTRNTEAFF
NA TRBJ1-1 TRBV20-1 NA TGCAGTGCAGGAGAGAACACTGAAGCTTTCTTT CSAGENTEAFF
TRBD1 TRBJ2-7 TRBV18 NA TGTGCCAGCTCACCGGACAGGGTCGAGCAGTACTTC CASSPDRVEQYF
TRBD2 TRBJ2-7 TRBV6-5 NA TGTGCCAGCAGTCGCCTAGCGGGCGCATACTACGAGCAGTACTTC CASSRLAGAYYEQYF
TRBD1 TRBJ1-2 TRBV28 NA TGTGCCAGCAGACTAAGACAGGGTCGGCACACCTTC CASRLRQGRHTF
TRBD1 TRBJ1-5 TRBV2 NA TGTGCCAGCAGAAGTAGGGGGCACCAGCCCCAGCATTTT CASRSRGHQPQHF
TRBD2 TRBJ2-7 TRBV5-1 NA TGCGCCAGTTCTACTAGCGGAGTTTCCTACGAGCAGTACTTC CASSTSGVSYEQYF
NA TRBJ1-3 TRBV13 NA TGTGCCAGCAGCTTTAGAGGAAACACCATATATTTT CASSFRGNTIYF
TRBD1 TRBJ1-2 TRBV5-6 NA TGTGCCAGCGTTCCAACTGGACAGGCCTTAAGGAACTATGGCTACACCTTC CASVPTGQALRNYGYTF
NA TRBJ1-3 TRBV19 NA TGTGCCAGTAGTATACAGGGGCCGAGCTCTGGAAACACCATATATTTT CASSIQGPSSGNTIYF
NA TRBJ2-2 TRBV9 NA TGTGCCAGCAGCTCAAGACAGATACCAACCGGGGAGCTGTTTTTT CASSSRQIPTGELFF
NA TRBJ1-5 TRBV15 NA TGTGCCACCAGCAGAGGTTTTCCCGACAGGAAGAATCAGCCCCAGCATTTT CATSRGFPDRKNQPQHF
TRBD1 TRBJ1-5 TRBV28 few TGTGCCAGCTTCCCTTCCCGACAGGGGAGGCCCCAGCATTTT CASFPSRQGRPQHF
NA TRBJ2-3 TRBV19 NA TGTGCCAGTAGTGTGACATACTCGAGCACAGATACGCAGTATTTT CASSVTYSSTDTQYF